The clone carrying this T cell receptor beta chain was counted ten times or more. Its antigen is not known. TCR cDNA molecules were tagged individually, and each one carried a unique molecular identifier. Via MiXCR, TCRdb re-called the 5' RACE reads, giving one row per CDR3 protein. The sample records about 50,000 distinct CDR3 sequences, 7.4% being singletons. The sample comes from a study of spatial heterogeneity in lung cancer. Study details: PBMC collected at follow-up were sequenced when available, a median of about 2 years after resection.

Germline assignment: CDR1 MGHRA and CDR2 YSYEKL. The CDR3 loop spans 15 amino acids. The J segment lost 4 bases and the V segment lost 0 bases, leaving 5 bases of the junction unmatched. Time point: blood at routine non-recurrence follow-up after resection. Researchers sequenced whole RNA taken from tumor, nontumor lung or frozen PBMC without sorting. Regarding the study as a whole: More often at tumor resection than at routine follow-up, ubiquitous expanded tumor TCRs were detected in the blood.

The chain has TRBV4-1 and TRBJ2-5; 7 bases are shared with TRBD2. The starting material was PBMCs, obtained at follow-up. The sequence was obtained from a female donor with early-stage non-small cell lung cancer. CDR3 nucleotides: TGCGCCAGCAGCCAAGATCAGCGGGGTGGAGAGACCCAGTACTTC. Protein product: CASSQDQRGGETQYF.